The T cell receptor beta chain described here comes from a study of regulatory T cells in long-lasting Graves disease. Looking at the study overall: Graves' patients, diagnosed recently, had received antithyroid drugs under 3 months. Study-wide results and caveats: Analyses excluded thyroid tissue, covering peripheral blood alone.

This clonotype was seen many times. Its antigen is unidentified. Time point here: newly diagnosed GD, antithyroid drugs for less than 3 months. PBMCs provided the RNA from which the TCR library was made. Arm-PCR with iRepertoire HTBI primers amplified the CDR3 regions for these TCR beta libraries. Each CDR3 protein gets one entry after TCRdb re-called the multiplex PCR reads with MiXCR. The sample consists of hundreds of thousands of distinct CDR3 sequences, 16% of them appearing once. This sample also appeared in a second study, on T cells in Graves' hyperthyroidism and ophthalmopathy.

The sequence was obtained from a woman aged 35-65 years with Graves disease. This sample comprised peripheral blood mononuclear cells (PBMCs), obtained at new diagnosis, from a patient treated with antithyroid drugs.

The CDR3 reads CASRAPGAGYTF. The CDR3 nucleotides are TGTGCCAGCAGGGCACCAGGGGCTGGCTACACCTTC. The chain is built from TRBV6-1 and TRBJ1-2, with D maybe TRBD1 (6 bases). The length of the CDR3 is 12 residues. V was cut by 6 bases and J by 7 bases, with 12 bases left in between. The V gene's germline CDR1 is MNHNS and CDR2 SASEGT.